Presented here are 17 T cell receptor beta chains from one specimen sequenced in a study of cytomegalovirus exposure and HLA in healthy donors (dated by TCRdb to 2016 to 2017). The library was generated by the immunoSEQ multiplex PCR assay. A mixture of 60 forward primers for TCR Vbeta segments and 13 reverse primers for TCR Jbeta segments was used in the multiplex PCR. TCRdb took over this immuneACCESS table, retaining in-frame rearrangements with V and J assigned. Such tables are incomplete; in checked studies, under half of the missing clones stem from an unresolved V gene, and the remainder is unexplained. For this sample there are some 130,000 clones; about 72% appear just once. Together, the top ten hold less than 2% of the sample. Specimen: PBMCs. These receptors were collected from a man aged 30 to 45 in good health and CMV-seropositive.

The chain joins TRBV27 to TRBJ2-5, with 9 bases lining up with TRBD1. Judging by the DNA end, TRBJ2-7 fits better; the J call may be wrong. The CDR3 loop spans 16 amino acids. Per the germline V gene, CDR1 is MNHEY and CDR2 is SMNVEV (reference sequence). The CDR3: CASSLIPGTGSYEQYF. For the CDR3, the DNA is TGTGCCAGCAGTTTAATCCCGGGGACAGGGTCGTACGAGCAGTACTTC.

This clone showed up just once. The chain carries TRBV7-9 and TRBJ2-7; tentatively, D is TRBD1 (6 bases). The CDR3 runs 14 residues. V lost 4 bases, J lost 6 bases, and 16 bases lay in between. From germline, CDR1 is SEHNR and CDR2 FQNEAQ (reference sequence). This CDR3 reads CASSSGARGSEQYF. The CDR3 nucleotides read TGTGCCAGCAGCTCAGGGGCTCGAGGAAGCGAGCAGTACTTC.

The chain couples TRBV2 to TRBJ2-3, with a possible D match to TRBD2 (6 bases). Deletions cut 3 bases from V and 3 bases from J, with 10 bases between. The germline V gene encodes CDR1 SNHLY and CDR2 FYNNEI. The CDR3 is made up of 14 amino acids. The CDR3 sequence: CASSESGGTDTQYF. CDR3 coding DNA: TGTGCCAGCAGTGAGTCAGGAGGGACAGATACGCAGTATTTT. The full variable domain, in which reference TRBV2 and TRBJ2-3 provide the parts outside the CDR3, is EPEVTQTPSHQVTQMGQEVILRCVPISNHLYFYWYRQILGQKVEFLVSFYNNEISEKSEIFDDQFSVERPDGSNFTLKIRSTKLEDSAMYFCASSESGGTDTQYFGPGTRLTVL.

CDR3 sequence: CASSASYTGELFF. The CDR3 DNA reads TGCGCCAGCAGTGCTTCGTACACCGGGGAGCTGTTTTTT. The rearrangement joins TRBV10-1 to TRBJ2-2; D gene uncertain. Between the trimmed V and J ends, which lost 4 bases and 3 bases, there was a span of 6 bases. Per the germline V gene, CDR1 is WNHNN and CDR2 is SYGVQD (reference sequence). The CDR3 covers 13 residues.

The V call is TRBV6-6, the J call TRBJ1-1; maybe TRBD1 (5 bases). Germline V CDR1 and CDR2: MNHNY, SVGAGI (reference sequence). Deletions cut 6 bases from V and 3 bases from J, with 17 bases between. This CDR3 is built from 15 residues. CDR3 protein: CASRSPWGEDTEAFF. The CDR3 DNA sequence: TGTGCCAGCAGGAGCCCGTGGGGGGAGGACACTGAAGCTTTCTTT.

V and J are TRBV5-1 and TRBJ1-1; D possibly corresponds to TRBD1 (5 bases). Germline V gene data show CDR1 as SGHRS and CDR2 as YFSETQ. V lost 4 bases and J lost 1, with 11 bases in between. The CDR3 consists of 14 residues. The CDR3 coding sequence is TGCGCCAGCAGCGACAGCCTAAAGAACACTGAAGCTTTCTTT. Translated: CASSDSLKNTEAFF.

The chain carries TRBV5-4 and TRBJ1-1; the match to TRBD1 covers 9 bases. The CDR3 is made up of 15 amino acids. Germline V gives CDR1 SGHNT, CDR2 YYREEE (reference sequence). The V segment lost 3 bases and the J segment 4 bases; nucleotides outside the gene matches: 7. The DNA of the CDR3 is TGTGCCAGCAGCTCTCGGGACAGGGCGGGCACTGAAGCTTTCTTT. It yields the protein CASSSRDRAGTEAFF.

The rearrangement joins TRBV12-5 to TRBJ2-2; D is unclear. The V end was cut by 4 bases, the J end by 1 base, with 7 bases between. Germline V gene sequence: CDR1 LGHNT, CDR2 FRNRAP. The CDR3 runs 14 residues. DNA for the CDR3: TGTGCTAGTGGTTCCGGTCGGAACACCGGGGAGCTGTTTTTT. It encodes CASGSGRNTGELFF.

The CDR3 sequence: CASSQTGALYEQYF. In DNA, the CDR3 is TGTGCCAGCAGTCAGACAGGGGCCCTCTACGAGCAGTACTTC. The chain is built from TRBV2 and TRBJ2-7; 8 bases are a match to TRBD1. Unmatched junction bases numbered 6, after V lost 5 bases and J lost 3 bases. CDR1 is SNHLY, CDR2 FYNNEI, per germline. This CDR3 comprises 14 residues.

About this clone: Other nucleotide sequences in the sample specify the same CDR3. CDR3 bases: TGCGCCAGCAGTTCCCGGGTAGGCCAAGAGACCCAGTACTTC. Translation: CASSSRVGQETQYF. V gene TRBV5-1 combines with J gene TRBJ2-5; unclear D gene. Trimming cost V 5 bases and J 1 base, with 12 bases left between them. This CDR3 has 14 residues. Germline V gene sequence: CDR1 SGHRS, CDR2 YFSETQ.

J is TRBJ2-7 and V is TRBV18; TRBD2 aligns across 13 bases. This CDR3 is 15 amino acids long. V lost 3 bases to trimming and J lost 2 bases; unmatched junction nucleotides: 1. From germline, CDR1 is KGHSH and CDR2 LQKENI. The CDR3 DNA reads as TGTGCCAGCTCACCGGGACTAGCGGGGACCTACGAGCAGTACTTC. Translating it yields CASSPGLAGTYEQYF.

Regarding this clone: Germline and junction disagree at one end, which may indicate a read error. V is TRBV7-7 and J is TRBJ2-5, with D perhaps assigned TRBD1 or TRBD2 (6 bases each). The DNA end favors TRBJ2-7, so the J call may be wrong. The CDR3 loop spans 14 amino acids. The V gene's germline CDR1 is SSHAT and CDR2 FNYEAQ (reference sequence). In nucleotides, the CDR3 is TGTGCTAGCAGCTTAGGGGGGAGGTTCCACGAGCAGTACTTC. Amino acids: CASSLGGRFHEQYF.

This clone was counted a few times. The V gene is TRBV27, the J gene TRBJ1-5; TRBD1 matches 8 bases. Germline V gene data show CDR1 as MNHEY and CDR2 as SMNVEV (reference sequence). The trim removed 6 bases at V and 0 bases at J, leaving 4 bases unmatched. This CDR3 region has 15 residues. CDR3 DNA: TGTGCCAGCAGCCGACAGGGGAATAGCAATCAGCCCCAGCATTTT. Translating it yields CASSRQGNSNQPQHF.

J is TRBJ2-1 and V is TRBV5-6, with TRBD1 matching 10 bases. The junction had 14 bases not matched to a gene; V was cut back by 7 bases and J by 7 bases. Germline-derived CDR1 and CDR2 are SGHDT and YYEEEE. The CDR3 spans 16 residues. CDR3 residues: CASAFRRQGARNEQFF. CDR3 DNA sequence: TGTGCCAGCGCATTCAGGAGACAGGGGGCTCGGAATGAGCAGTTCTTC.

The gene calls are TRBV5-6 and TRBJ2-1; D is unresolved. Trimming took off 1 base at V and 10 bases at J, with 9 bases between the two ends. Germline V gene data show CDR1 as SGHDT and CDR2 as YYEEEE. This CDR3 region has 12 residues. CDR3 in DNA: TGTGCCAGCAGCTTGCCCGACTTGGAGCAGTTCTTC. Its translation: CASSLPDLEQFF.

As regards this clone: Germline is not matched at one junction end, which may reflect a read error. In the same sample, other DNA sequences code for this CDR3. The genes are TRBV9 and TRBJ2-7; 14 bases line up with TRBD2. This CDR3 region has 16 residues. Germline CDR1 reads SGDLS; CDR2 reads YYNGEE. The CDR3, as DNA: TGCGCCAGCAGCCCGTCAGGACTAGCGGGAGGATATGAGCAGTACTTC. This sequence encodes CASSPSGLAGGYEQYF.

The chain employs TRBV5-6 and TRBJ1-3; D is ambiguous. Trimming removed 1 base at V and 0 bases at J, with 2 bases between. Germline values: CDR1 SGHDT, CDR2 YYEEEE. This CDR3 has 13 residues. CDR3 coding DNA: TGTGCCAGCAGCTTGCGCTCTGGAAACACCATATATTTT. This encodes CASSLRSGNTIYF.